The clone carrying this T cell receptor (beta chain) showed up just once. Its specificity is unknown. J gave up 5 bases and V 4 bases, and 13 bases lay outside the gene matches. This CDR3 has 16 amino acids. Germline CDR1 and CDR2: MDHEN and SYDVKM. This sample stems from a study of cytomegalovirus exposure and HLA in healthy donors. Study outcomes and limitations: In an earlier analysis, most TCR beta V segments were productive about 87% or about 30% of the time.

The records do not include a CMV serostatus for this donor. The study ran its PCR with 60 Vbeta and 13 Jbeta primers. The data were produced by immunoSEQ multiplex PCR, yet TCRdb's version contains in-frame clones alone and is incomplete. The sample contains about 140,000 clones, roughly 76% of which appear only once. This rearrangement joins TRBV28 to TRBJ2-5; 7 nucleotides agree with TRBD2. The sequencing input was PBMCs. This clonotype was obtained from a human donor in good health. The CDR3, as DNA: TGTGCCAGCAGTTACTTTGGGGAGGGCCTCGGGGAGACCCAGTACTTC. Translating gives CASSYFGEGLGETQYF.